The source of this TCR beta chain is a study of blood T cell repertoires in COVID-19. TCRdb's table, derived via immunoSEQ multiplex PCR, lists solely in-frame clones and lacks some. Of roughly 90,000 clones in the sample, about 87% were seen once. With 3 bases removed from V and 6 bases from J, the gap between germline ends came to 15 bases. This CDR3 contains 15 residues. Germline V CDR1 and CDR2: KGHSH, LQKENI. The source material was peripheral blood. This chain uses TRBV18 with TRBJ2-1; no clear D gene. The receptor was isolated from a middle-aged man with acute or convalescent COVID-19. In DNA form, the CDR3 reads TGTGCCAGCTCACCTTGGCGGCTCCAAGTCAATGAGCAGTTCTTC. It specifies CASSPWRLQVNEQFF.